This record covers a single T cell receptor (beta chain). This sample is drawn from a study of blood T cell repertoires in COVID-19. About the study: Italy, Spain and the United States were the sources of the convalescent and acute COVID-19 samples. T cells, B-cell-depleted T cells, or PBMCs provided the cDNA or gDNA that served as material.

Repertoires were generated with immunoSEQ multiplex PCR, while TCRdb's copy carries only in-frame clones and drops some. The table has 95,000 or so clones, less than 85% seen once. CDR3 length: 16 amino acids. V lost 2 bases, J lost 5 bases, and 17 bases lay in between. The germline V gene encodes CDR1 SGHAT and CDR2 FQDESV (reference sequence). This TCR derives from an elderly woman with active or convalescent COVID-19. This chain links TRBV11-1 with TRBJ2-3; D is unclear. The sequencing input was peripheral blood. DNA for the CDR3: TGTGCCAGCAGCTTAACTGGAGCCCTCTCGGTAGATACGCAGTATTTT. This translates into CASSLTGALSVDTQYF.